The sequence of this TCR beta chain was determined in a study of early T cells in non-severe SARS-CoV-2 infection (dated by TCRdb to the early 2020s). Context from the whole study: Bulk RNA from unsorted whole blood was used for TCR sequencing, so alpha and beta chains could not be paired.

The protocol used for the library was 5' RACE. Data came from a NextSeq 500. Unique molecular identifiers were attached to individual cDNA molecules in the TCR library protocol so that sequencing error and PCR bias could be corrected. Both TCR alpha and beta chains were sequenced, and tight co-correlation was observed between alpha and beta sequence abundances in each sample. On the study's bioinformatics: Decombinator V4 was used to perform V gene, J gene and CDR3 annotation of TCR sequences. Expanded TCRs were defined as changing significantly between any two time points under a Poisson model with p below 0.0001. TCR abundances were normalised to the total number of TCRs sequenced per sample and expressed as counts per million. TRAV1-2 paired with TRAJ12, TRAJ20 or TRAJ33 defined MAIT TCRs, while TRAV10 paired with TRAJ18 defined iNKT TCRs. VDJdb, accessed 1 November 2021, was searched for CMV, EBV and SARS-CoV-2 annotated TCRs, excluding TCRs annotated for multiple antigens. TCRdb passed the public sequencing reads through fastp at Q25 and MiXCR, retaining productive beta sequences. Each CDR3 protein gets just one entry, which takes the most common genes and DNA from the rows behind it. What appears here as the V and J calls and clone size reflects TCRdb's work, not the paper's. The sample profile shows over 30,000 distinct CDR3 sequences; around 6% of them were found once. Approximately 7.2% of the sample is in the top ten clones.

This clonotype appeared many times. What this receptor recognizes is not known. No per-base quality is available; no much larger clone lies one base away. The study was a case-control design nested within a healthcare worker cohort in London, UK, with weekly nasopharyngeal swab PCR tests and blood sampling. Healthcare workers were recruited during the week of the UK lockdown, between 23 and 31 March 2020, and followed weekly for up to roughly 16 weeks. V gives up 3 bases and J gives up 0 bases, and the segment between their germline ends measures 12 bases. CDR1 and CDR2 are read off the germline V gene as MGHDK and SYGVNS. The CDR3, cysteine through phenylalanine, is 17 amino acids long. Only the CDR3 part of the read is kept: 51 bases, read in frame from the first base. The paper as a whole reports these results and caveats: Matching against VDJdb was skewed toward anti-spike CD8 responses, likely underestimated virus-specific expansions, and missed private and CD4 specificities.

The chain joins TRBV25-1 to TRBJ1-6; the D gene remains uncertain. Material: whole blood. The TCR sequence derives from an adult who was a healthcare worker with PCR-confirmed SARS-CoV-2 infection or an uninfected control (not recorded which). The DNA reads TGTGCCAGCAGTGATACCAGGAGGGCCTCCTATAATTCACCCCTCCACTTT. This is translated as CASSDTRRASYNSPLHF.